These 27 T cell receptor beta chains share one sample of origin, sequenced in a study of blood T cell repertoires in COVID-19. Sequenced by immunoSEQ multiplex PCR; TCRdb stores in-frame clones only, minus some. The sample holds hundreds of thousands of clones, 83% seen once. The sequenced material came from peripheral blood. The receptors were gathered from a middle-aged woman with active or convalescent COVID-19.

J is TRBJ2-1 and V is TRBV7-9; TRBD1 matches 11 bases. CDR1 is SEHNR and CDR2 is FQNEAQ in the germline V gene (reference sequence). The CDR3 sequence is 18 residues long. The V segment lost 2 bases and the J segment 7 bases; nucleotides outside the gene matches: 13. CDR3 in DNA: TGTGCCAGCAGCTTACCACCCCGGACAGGGGGCCGGCGTAATGAGCAGTTCTTC. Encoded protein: CASSLPPRTGGRRNEQFF. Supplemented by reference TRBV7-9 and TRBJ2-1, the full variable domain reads DTGVSQNPRHKITKRGQNVTFRCDPISEHNRLYWYRQTLGQGPEFLTYFQNEAQLEKSRLLSDRFSAERPKGSFSTLEIQRTEQGDSAMYLCASSLPPRTGGRRNEQFFGPGTRLTVL.

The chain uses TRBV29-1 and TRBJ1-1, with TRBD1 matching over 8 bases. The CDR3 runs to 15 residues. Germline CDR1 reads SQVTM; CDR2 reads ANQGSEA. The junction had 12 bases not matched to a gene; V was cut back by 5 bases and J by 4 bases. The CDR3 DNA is TGCAGCGTTTCCGGGACAGGATTTAATGGCACTGAAGCTTTCTTT. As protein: CSVSGTGFNGTEAFF. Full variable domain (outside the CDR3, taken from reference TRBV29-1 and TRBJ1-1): SAVISQKPSRDICQRGTSLTIQCQVDSQVTMMFWYRQQPGQSLTLIATANQGSEATYESGFVIDKFPISRPNLTFSTLTVSNMSPEDSSIYLCSVSGTGFNGTEAFFGQGTRLTVV.

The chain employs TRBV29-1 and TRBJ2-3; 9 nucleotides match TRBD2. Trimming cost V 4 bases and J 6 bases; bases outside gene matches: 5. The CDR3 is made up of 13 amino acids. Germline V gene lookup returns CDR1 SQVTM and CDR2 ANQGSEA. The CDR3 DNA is TGCAGCGTTGGAGCGGGGGGTTGGGATACGCAGTATTTT. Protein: CSVGAGGWDTQYF.

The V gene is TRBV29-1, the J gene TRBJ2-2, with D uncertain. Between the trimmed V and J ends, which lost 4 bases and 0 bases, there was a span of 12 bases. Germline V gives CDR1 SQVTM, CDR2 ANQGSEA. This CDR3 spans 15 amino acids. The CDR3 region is CSVAAVSANTGELFF. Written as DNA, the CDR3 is TGCAGCGTTGCCGCAGTGTCTGCGAACACCGGGGAGCTGTTTTTT.

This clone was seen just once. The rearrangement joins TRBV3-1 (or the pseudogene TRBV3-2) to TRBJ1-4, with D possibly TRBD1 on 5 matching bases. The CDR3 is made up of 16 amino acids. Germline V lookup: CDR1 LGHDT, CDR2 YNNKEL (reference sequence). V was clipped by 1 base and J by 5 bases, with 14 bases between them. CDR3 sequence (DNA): TGTGCCAGCAGCCAAGGGGTGGGGGGACTCAATGAAAAACTGTTTTTT. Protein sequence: CASSQGVGGLNEKLFF.

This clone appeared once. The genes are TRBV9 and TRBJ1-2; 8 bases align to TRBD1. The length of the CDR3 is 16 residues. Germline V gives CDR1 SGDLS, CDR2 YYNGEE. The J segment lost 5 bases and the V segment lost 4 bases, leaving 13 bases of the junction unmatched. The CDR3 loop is CASSPRWETGEYGYTF. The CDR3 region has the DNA TGTGCCAGCAGCCCCAGGTGGGAGACAGGGGAGTATGGCTACACCTTC.

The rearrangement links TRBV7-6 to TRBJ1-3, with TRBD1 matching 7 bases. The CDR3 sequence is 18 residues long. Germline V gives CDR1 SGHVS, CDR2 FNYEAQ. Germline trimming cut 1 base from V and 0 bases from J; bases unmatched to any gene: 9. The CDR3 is CASSLGRGVLSSGNTIYF. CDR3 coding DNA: TGTGCCAGCAGCTTAGGCAGGGGGGTGCTGAGCTCTGGAAACACCATATATTTT. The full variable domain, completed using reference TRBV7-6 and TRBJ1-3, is GAGVSQSPRYKVTKRGQDVALRCDPISGHVSLYWYRQALGQGPEFLTYFNYEAQQDKSGLPNDRFSAERPEGSISTLTIQRTEQRDSAMYRCASSLGRGVLSSGNTIYFGEGSWLTVV.

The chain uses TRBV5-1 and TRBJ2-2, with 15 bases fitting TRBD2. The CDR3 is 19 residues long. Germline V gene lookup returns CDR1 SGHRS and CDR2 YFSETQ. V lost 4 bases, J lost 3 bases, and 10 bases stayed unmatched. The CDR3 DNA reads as TGCGCCAGCAGCCAACTAGCCGGACTAGCGGGAGGGGACACCGGGGAGCTGTTTTTT. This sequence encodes CASSQLAGLAGGDTGELFF. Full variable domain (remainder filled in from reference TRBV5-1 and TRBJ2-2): KAGVTQTPRYLIKTRGQQVTLSCSPISGHRSVSWYQQTPGQGLQFLFEYFSETQRNKGNFPGRFSGRQFSNSRSEMNVSTLELGDSALYLCASSQLAGLAGGDTGELFFGEGSRLTVL.

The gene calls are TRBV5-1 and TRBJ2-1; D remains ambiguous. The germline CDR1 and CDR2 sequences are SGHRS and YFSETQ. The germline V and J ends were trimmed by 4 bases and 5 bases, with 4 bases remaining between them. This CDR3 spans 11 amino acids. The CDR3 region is CASSPDNEQFF. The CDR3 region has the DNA TGCGCCAGCAGCCCGGACAATGAGCAGTTCTTC.

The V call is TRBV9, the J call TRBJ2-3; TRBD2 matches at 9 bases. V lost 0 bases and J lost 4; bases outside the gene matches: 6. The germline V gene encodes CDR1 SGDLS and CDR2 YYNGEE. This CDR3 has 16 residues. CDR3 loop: CASSVAAGGLADTQYF. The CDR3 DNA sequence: TGTGCCAGCAGCGTAGCGGCGGGGGGGCTCGCAGATACGCAGTATTTT.

The CDR3 bases are TGTGCCAGCTCGGGGGGGTCTGAGGCCCAGTACTTC. It translates to CASSGGSEAQYF. The V call is TRBV25-1, the J call TRBJ2-5; 8 bases line up with TRBD2. Trimming cost V 8 bases and J 9 bases; bases outside gene matches: 8. CDR1 MGHDK and CDR2 SYGVNS come from the germline V gene. There are 12 residues in the CDR3.

CDR3 sequence: CASSQGQGGGYTF. DNA for the CDR3: TGTGCCAGCAGCCAAGGGCAGGGGGGTGGCTACACCTTC. The chain recombines TRBV3-1 (or the pseudogene TRBV3-2) with TRBJ1-2; 7 nucleotides match TRBD1. Germline CDR1 LGHDT, CDR2 YNNKEL (reference sequence). With 1 base clipped from V and 7 bases from J, the junction kept 3 bases outside the gene matches. This CDR3 has 13 residues.

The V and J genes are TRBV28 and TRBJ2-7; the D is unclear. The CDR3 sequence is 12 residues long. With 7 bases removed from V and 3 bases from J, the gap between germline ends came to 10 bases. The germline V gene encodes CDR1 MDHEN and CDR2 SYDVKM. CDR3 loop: CASNIPGYEQYF. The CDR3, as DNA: TGTGCCAGCAACATACCAGGCTACGAGCAGTACTTC.

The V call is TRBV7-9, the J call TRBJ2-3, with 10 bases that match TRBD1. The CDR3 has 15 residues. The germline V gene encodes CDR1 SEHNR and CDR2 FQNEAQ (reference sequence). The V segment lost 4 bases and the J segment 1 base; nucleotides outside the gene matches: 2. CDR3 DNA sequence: TGTGCCAGCAGCTACGGACAGGGGGGCACAGATACGCAGTATTTT. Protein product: CASSYGQGGTDTQYF.

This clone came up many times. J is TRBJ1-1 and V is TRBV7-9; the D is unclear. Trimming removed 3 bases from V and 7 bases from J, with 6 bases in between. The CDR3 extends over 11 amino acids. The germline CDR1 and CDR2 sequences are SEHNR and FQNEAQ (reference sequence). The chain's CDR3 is CASSFVSEAFF. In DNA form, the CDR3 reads TGTGCCAGCAGCTTTGTCAGTGAAGCTTTCTTT.

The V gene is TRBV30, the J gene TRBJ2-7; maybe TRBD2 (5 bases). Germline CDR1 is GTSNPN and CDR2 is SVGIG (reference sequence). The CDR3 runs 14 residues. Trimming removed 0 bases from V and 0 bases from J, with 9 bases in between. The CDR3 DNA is TGTGCCTGGAGTGTAAGCGGTCTCTCCTACGAGCAGTACTTC. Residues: CAWSVSGLSYEQYF.

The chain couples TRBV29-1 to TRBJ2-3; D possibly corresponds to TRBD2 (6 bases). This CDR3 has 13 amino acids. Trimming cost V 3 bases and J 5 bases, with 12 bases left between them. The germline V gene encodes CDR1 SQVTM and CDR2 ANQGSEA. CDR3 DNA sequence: TGCAGCGTTGAGGCGGGAAACGTAGATACGCAGTATTTT. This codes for CSVEAGNVDTQYF.

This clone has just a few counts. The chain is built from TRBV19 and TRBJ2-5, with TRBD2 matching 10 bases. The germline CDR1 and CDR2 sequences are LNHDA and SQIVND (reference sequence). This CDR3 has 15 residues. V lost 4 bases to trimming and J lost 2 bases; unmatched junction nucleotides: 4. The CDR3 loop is CASSTSGSSQETQYF. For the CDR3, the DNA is TGTGCCAGTAGTACTAGCGGGAGTTCTCAAGAGACCCAGTACTTC.

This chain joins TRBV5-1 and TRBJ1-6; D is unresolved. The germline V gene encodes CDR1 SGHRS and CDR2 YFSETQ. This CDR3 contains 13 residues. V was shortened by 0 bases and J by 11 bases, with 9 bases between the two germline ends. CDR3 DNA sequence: TGCGCCAGCAGCTTGGCCGGGGAGACACCCCTCCACTTT. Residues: CASSLAGETPLHF.

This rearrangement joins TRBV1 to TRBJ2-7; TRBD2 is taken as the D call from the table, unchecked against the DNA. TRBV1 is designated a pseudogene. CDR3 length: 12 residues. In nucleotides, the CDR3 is TGCACCAGCAGCCAAGTCGGGGGAGAGCAGTACTTC. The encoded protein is CTSSQVGGEQYF.

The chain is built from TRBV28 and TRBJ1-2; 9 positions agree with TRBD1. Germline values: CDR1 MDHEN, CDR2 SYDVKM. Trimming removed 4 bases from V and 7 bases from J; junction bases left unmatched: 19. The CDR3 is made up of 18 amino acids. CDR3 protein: CASSSPPGQGAEPCGYTF. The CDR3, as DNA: TGTGCCAGCAGTTCACCACCGGGACAGGGCGCGGAACCCTGTGGCTACACCTTC.

The CDR3 DNA follows: TGTGCCAGCAGCCCACGACAGGGGGCGCTGTGGACTGAAGCTTTCTTT. It encodes CASSPRQGALWTEAFF. The J gene is TRBJ1-1, the V gene TRBV9; 10 bases line up with TRBD1. J was trimmed by 5 bases and V by 4 bases; bases with no gene match: 11. The CDR3 runs 16 residues. The germline V gene has CDR1 SGDLS and CDR2 YYNGEE. Combining the CDR3 with reference TRBV9 and TRBJ1-1 gives the whole variable domain DSGVTQTPKHLITATGQRVTLRCSPRSGDLSVYWYQQSLDQGLQFLIQYYNGEERAKGNILERFSAQQFPDLHSELNLSSLELGDSALYFCASSPRQGALWTEAFFGQGTRLTVV.

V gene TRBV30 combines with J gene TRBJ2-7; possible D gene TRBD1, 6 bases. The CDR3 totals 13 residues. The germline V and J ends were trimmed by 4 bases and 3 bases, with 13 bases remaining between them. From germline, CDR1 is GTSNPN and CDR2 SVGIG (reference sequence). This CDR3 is CAWNRVTGYEQYF. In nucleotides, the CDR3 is TGTGCCTGGAACAGGGTTACGGGCTACGAGCAGTACTTC.

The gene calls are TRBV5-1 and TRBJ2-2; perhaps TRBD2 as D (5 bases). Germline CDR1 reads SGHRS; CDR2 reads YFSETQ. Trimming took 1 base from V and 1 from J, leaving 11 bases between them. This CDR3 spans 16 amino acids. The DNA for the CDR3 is TGCGCCAGCAGCTTGTTCAGCGGAGAGAACACCGGGGAGCTGTTTTTT. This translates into CASSLFSGENTGELFF.

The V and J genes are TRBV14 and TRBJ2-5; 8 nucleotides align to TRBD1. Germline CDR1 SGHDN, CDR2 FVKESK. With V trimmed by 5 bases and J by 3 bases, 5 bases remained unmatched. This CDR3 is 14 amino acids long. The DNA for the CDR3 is TGTGCCAGCAGCTACAGACAGGGGAAAGAGACCCAGTACTTC. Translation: CASSYRQGKETQYF.

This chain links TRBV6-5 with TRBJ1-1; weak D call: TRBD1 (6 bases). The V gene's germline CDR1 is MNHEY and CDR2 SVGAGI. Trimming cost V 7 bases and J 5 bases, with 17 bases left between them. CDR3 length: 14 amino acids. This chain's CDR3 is CASTPSGGRTEAFF. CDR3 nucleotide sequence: TGTGCCAGCACCCCCTCGGGGGGGCGGACTGAAGCTTTCTTT.

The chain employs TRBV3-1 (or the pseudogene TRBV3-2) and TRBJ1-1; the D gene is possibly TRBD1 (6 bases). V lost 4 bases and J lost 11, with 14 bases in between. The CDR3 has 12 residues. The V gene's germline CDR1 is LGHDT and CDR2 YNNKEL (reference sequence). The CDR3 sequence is CASSLPTGEAFF. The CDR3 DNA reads TGTGCCAGCAGCCTACCGACAGGAGAGGCTTTCTTT.